The rows below give T cell receptor beta chains drawn from one sample of a study of naive and memory T cell subsets. TCRdb reprocessed the 5' RACE reads with MiXCR, giving one entry per CDR3 protein. The profile shows tens of thousands of distinct CDR3 sequences, 6% to 8% of them singletons. These receptors originate from a female donor in good health. Both conserved end residues are part of each CDR3. D genes are given only for firm matches. The size of a clone is reported for some rows only, either as once, few or many, or as a class for expanded clones.

d_call	v_call	j_call	clone_size	cdr3_nt	cdr3_aa
NA	TRBV9	TRBJ1-2	few	TGTGCCAGCAGCGGGGGATTGGTCAACTATGGCTACACCTTC	CASSGGLVNYGYTF
NA	TRBV4-3	TRBJ1-2	many	TGCGCCAGCAGCCAAGATGGGACTGATTTTTACTATGGCTACACCTTC	CASSQDGTDFYYGYTF
NA	TRBV21-1	TRBJ1-1	many	TGTGCCAGCAGCAAAGAAGCAGGGGGGAACACTGAAGCTTTCTTT	CASSKEAGGNTEAFF
TRBD2	TRBV20-1	TRBJ2-5	NA	TGCAGTGCTGCCCCCCTGCGGGGGGACCAAGAGACCCAGTACTTC	CSAAPLRGDQETQYF
TRBD2	TRBV13	TRBJ2-1	NA	TGTGCCAGCAGCTCCCGGGGACTAGCGGGGGGACGGTTCTTC	CASSSRGLAGGRFF
TRBD1	TRBV7-2	TRBJ1-6	many	TGTGCCAGCAGCTCCGACAGGGTTTATTCACCCCTCCACTTT	CASSSDRVYSPLHF
TRBD1	TRBV24-1	TRBJ2-3	few	TGTGCCACCAGTGCGGGACAGGGGCACACAGATACGCAGTATTTT	CATSAGQGHTDTQYF
NA	TRBV18	TRBJ1-4	many	TGTGCCAGCTCGCCCAACAGGGAAAAACTGTTTTTT	CASSPNREKLFF
NA	TRBV27	TRBJ2-3	many	TGTGCCAGCAGTTTTATCTATGTGCGTGGCTGGTCAGATACGCAGTATTTT	CASSFIYVRGWSDTQYF
NA	TRBV5-1	TRBJ2-5	few	TGCGCCAGCAGCCGCGGACTCCAAGAGACCCAGTACTTC	CASSRGLQETQYF
TRBD2	TRBV7-9	TRBJ2-7	few	TGTGCCAGCAGCCAAGGGAGCGGGGCCGAGCAGTACTTC	CASSQGSGAEQYF
NA	TRBV29-1	TRBJ2-4	few	TGCAGCGTCGCATCAGGGGTGGAGAACATTCAGTACTTC	CSVASGVENIQYF
TRBD2	TRBV7-9	TRBJ2-5	NA	TGTGCCAGCAGACGGGGACTAGCGGGGGGCGAGACCCAGTACTTC	CASRRGLAGGETQYF
NA	TRBV7-2	TRBJ1-1	few	TGTGCCAGCAGCTACCCAATGAACACTGAAGCTTTCTTT	CASSYPMNTEAFF
NA	TRBV2	TRBJ1-5	many	TGTGCCAGCAACCTTCAGGGCAATCAGCCCCAGCATTTT	CASNLQGNQPQHF
TRBD2	TRBV5-1	TRBJ2-3	few	TGCGCCAGCAGCGCACTAGCGGGGGGCACAGATACGCAGTATTTT	CASSALAGGTDTQYF
NA	TRBV30	TRBJ2-6	many	TGTGCCTCCGGGGGACTCGGGGCCAACGTCCTGACTTTC	CASGGLGANVLTF
TRBD2	TRBV6-5	TRBJ2-5	few	TGTGCCAGCAGTTACAGCGGCGACGGGGGGGAGACCCAGTACTTC	CASSYSGDGGETQYF
NA	TRBV12-3/TRBV12-4	TRBJ1-1	once	TGTGCCAGCAGTTTAGGGCAGCAGAACACTGAAGCTTTCTTT	CASSLGQQNTEAFF
TRBD1	TRBV7-2	TRBJ1-1	many	TGTGCCAGCAGCCCAAGACAGGGTTGGGACACTGAAGCTTTCTTT	CASSPRQGWDTEAFF
NA	TRBV4-3	TRBJ2-1	NA	TGCGCCAGCAGCCTTACTAGCTCGGGGGATGAGCAGTTCTTC	CASSLTSSGDEQFF
TRBD1	TRBV9	TRBJ2-5	few	TGTGCCAGCAGCGTAGGGACAGGGGGCGGAGGAGAGACCCAGTACTTC	CASSVGTGGGGETQYF
NA	TRBV6-4	TRBJ1-5	many	TGTGCCAGCAGTGCCAGGGACAATCAGCCCCAGCATTTT	CASSARDNQPQHF
TRBD1	TRBV6-2/TRBV6-3	TRBJ2-7	NA	TGTGCCAGCATCCCGGACAGGATTGAACCCTACGAGCAGTACTTC	CASIPDRIEPYEQYF
TRBD2	TRBV5-1	TRBJ2-1	once	TGCGCCAGCAGGTCCGGCGGGGGAAATAGGGATGAGCAGTTCTTC	CASRSGGGNRDEQFF
NA	TRBV11-2	TRBJ2-7	NA	TGTGCCAGCAGCTCCACAGCGAGCTCCTACGAGCAGTACTTC	CASSSTASSYEQYF
TRBD1	TRBV7-8	TRBJ2-7	many	TGTGCCAGCACCCCTTTTCGGGACAGGGCCCACGAGCAGTACTTC	CASTPFRDRAHEQYF